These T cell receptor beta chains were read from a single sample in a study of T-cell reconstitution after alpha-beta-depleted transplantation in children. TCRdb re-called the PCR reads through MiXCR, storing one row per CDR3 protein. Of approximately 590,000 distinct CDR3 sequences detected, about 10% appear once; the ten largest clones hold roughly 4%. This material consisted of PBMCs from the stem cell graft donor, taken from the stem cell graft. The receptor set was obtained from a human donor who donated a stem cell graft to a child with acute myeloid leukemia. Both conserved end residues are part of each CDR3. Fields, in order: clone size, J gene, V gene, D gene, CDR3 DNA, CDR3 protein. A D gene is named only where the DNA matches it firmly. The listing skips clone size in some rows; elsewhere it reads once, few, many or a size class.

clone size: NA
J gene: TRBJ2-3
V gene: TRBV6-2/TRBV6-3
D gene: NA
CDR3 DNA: TGTGCCAGCGGTCTACTACTCAGCACAGATACGCAGTATTTT
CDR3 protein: CASGLLLSTDTQYF

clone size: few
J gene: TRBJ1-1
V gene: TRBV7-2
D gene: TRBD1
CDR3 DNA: TGTGCCAGCAGCTTGCTGGGACAGGGAACTGAAGCTTTCTTT
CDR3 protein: CASSLLGQGTEAFF

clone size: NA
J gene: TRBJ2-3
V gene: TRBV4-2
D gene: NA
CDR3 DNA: TGTGCCAGCAGCCAAGAATCCCCGCCGCGCACAGATACGCAGTATTTT
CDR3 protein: CASSQESPPRTDTQYF

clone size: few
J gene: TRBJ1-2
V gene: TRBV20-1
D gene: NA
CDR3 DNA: TGCAGTGCTAGAAAACAGACGAACTATGGCTACACCTTC
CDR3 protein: CSARKQTNYGYTF

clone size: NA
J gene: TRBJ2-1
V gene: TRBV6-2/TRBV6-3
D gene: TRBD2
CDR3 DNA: TGTGCCAGCAGTTACTCGGGACTAGCGGGAGGGCCGTGGGTGGTTGGATACAATGAGCAGTTCTTC
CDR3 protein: CASSYSGLAGGPWVVGYNEQFF

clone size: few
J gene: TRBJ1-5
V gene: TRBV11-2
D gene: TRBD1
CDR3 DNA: TGTGCCAGCAGCGCAAATACAGGGGAGGGACAGCCCCAGCATTTT
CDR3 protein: CASSANTGEGQPQHF

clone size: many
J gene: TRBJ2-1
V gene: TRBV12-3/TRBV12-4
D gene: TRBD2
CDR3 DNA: TGTGCCAGCAGTGGCCCTTCTAGCGGGAGTTACTATGAGCAGTTCTTC
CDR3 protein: CASSGPSSGSYYEQFF

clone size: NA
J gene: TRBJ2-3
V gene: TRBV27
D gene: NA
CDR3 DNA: TGTGCCAGCAGTCCTTTGTTGGGGGTCCAAAGCACAGATACGCAGTATTTT
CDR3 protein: CASSPLLGVQSTDTQYF

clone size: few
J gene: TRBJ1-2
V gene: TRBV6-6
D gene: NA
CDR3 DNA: TGTGCCAGCAGGCCTGGGACCCACGGCTACACCTTC
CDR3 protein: CASRPGTHGYTF

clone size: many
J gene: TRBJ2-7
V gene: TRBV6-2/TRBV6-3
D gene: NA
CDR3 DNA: TGTGCCAGCAGTTCCCCTTTCGAGGGCTACGAGCAGTACTTC
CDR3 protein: CASSSPFEGYEQYF

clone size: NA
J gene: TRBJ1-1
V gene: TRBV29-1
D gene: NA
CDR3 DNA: TGCAGCGTTTGCCGGGTGAACCCTGAAGCTTTCTTT
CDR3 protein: CSVCRVNPEAFF

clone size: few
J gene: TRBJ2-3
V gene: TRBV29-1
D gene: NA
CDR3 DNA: TGCAGCGTTGCGGGGGGCATAGATACGCAGTATTTT
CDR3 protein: CSVAGGIDTQYF

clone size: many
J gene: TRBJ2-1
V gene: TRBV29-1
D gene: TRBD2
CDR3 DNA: TGCAGCGTCCGACACCCACTAGCGGGAGTCAATGAGCAGTTCTTC
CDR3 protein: CSVRHPLAGVNEQFF

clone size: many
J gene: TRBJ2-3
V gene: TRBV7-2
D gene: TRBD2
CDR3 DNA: TGTGCCAGCAGCCCCACTAGCGGGATAACAGATACGCAGTATTTT
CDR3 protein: CASSPTSGITDTQYF

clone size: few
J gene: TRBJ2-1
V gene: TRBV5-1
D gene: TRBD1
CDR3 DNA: TGCGCCAGCAGCTCCCGGGTTAGGGACAGCGGTGAGCAGTTCTTC
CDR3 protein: CASSSRVRDSGEQFF

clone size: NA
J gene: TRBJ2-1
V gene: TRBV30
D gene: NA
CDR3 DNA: TGTGCCTGGAGCCGCGAGCGGGAGCAGTTCTTC
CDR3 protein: CAWSREREQFF

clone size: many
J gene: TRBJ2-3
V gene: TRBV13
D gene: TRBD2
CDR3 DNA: TGTGCCAGCAGCTCTAGCGGGAAAAGGGCAGCCGATACGCAGTATTTT
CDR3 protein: CASSSSGKRAADTQYF

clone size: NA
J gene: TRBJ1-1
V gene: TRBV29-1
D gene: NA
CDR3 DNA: TGCAGCGTTGAGGTTCTCACAGTGAACACTGAAGCTTTCTTT
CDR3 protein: CSVEVLTVNTEAFF

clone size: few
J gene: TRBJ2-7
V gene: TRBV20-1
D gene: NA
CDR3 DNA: TGCAGTGCGGGCCCCGGGACCTCGGCCTACGAGCAGTACTTC
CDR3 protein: CSAGPGTSAYEQYF

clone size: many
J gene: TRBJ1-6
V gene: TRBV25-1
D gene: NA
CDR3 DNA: TGTGCCAGCAGTGAAGTGCGGGGTGACAATTCACCCCTCCACTTT
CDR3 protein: CASSEVRGDNSPLHF

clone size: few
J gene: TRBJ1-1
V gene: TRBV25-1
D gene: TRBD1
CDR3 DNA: TGTGCCAGCAGTGAATCCACCCCCGCAGGGGGAGGAACTGAAGCTTTCTTT
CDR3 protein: CASSESTPAGGGTEAFF

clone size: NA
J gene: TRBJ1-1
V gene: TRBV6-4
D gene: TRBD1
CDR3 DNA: TGTGCCAGCAGTGACCGTGGAACAGGGGCGGCTTTCTTT
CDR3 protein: CASSDRGTGAAFF

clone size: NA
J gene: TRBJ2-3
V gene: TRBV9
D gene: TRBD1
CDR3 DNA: TGTGCCAGCAGCGAGGCAGGGGGCGCGGATACGCAGTATTTT
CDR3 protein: CASSEAGGADTQYF

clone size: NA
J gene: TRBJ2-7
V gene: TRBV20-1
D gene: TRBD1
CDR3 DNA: TGCAGTACTACAGGGGTTCCTTACGAGCAGTACTTC
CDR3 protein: CSTTGVPYEQYF

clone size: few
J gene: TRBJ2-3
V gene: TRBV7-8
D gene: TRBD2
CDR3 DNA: TGTGCCAGCAGCTTAGCGGGACTAACGCAGTATTTT
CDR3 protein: CASSLAGLTQYF

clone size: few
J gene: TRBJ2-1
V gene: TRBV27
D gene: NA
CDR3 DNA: TGTGCCAGCAGTTCCAGGGGAGAGTTCTTC
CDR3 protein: CASSSRGEFF

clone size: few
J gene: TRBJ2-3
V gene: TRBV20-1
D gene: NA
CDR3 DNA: TGCAGTGCTAGAGAGGCCGGGAGCCGTAGCACAGATACGCAGTATTTT
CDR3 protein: CSAREAGSRSTDTQYF

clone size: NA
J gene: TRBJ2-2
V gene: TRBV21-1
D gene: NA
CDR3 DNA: TGTGCCAGCCCTAGACAGAAGAACACCGGGGAGCTGTTTTTT
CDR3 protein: CASPRQKNTGELFF

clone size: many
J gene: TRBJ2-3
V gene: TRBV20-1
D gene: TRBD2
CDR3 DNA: TGCAGTGCTAGAAAACTAGCGGGACCCACAGATACGCAGTATTTT
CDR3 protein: CSARKLAGPTDTQYF

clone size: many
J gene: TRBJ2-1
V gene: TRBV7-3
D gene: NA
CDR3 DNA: TGTGCCAGCAGCTTAAGAGGGGGGCGGGCGACTGCCTACAATGAGCAGTTCTTC
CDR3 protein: CASSLRGGRATAYNEQFF

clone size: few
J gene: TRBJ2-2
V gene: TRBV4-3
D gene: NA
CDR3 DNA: TGCGCCAGCAGCCTGGGGCCTAGCGTGAACACCGGGGAGCTGTTTTTT
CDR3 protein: CASSLGPSVNTGELFF

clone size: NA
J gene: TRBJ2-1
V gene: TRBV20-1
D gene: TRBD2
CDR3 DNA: TGCAGATCCGGACTAGCGGCATACAATGAGCAGTTCTTC
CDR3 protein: CRSGLAAYNEQFF

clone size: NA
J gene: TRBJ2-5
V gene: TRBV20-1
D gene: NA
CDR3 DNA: TGCAGTGCTATCGGGCTGGACGCCGGGCAAGAGACCCAGTACTTC
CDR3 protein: CSAIGLDAGQETQYF

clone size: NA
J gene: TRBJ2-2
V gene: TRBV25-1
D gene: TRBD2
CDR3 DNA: TGTGCCAGCAGTGGCAGAAGCGGGAGTACCGGGGAGCTGTTTTTT
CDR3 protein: CASSGRSGSTGELFF

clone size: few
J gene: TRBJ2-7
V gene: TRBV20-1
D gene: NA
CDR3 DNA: TGCAGTGCTGGGCTGACAGGCGGAGTCTACGAGCAGTACTTC
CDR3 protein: CSAGLTGGVYEQYF

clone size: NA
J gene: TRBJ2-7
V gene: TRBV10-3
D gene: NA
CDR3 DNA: TGTGCCATCAGCGGCCTGATCGGGAGCCACCGGGGCGAGCAGTACTTC
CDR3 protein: CAISGLIGSHRGEQYF

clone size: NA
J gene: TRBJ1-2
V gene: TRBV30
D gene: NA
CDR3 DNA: TGTGCCTGGAGTACAACAGGGTTCGATGGCTACACCTTC
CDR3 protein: CAWSTTGFDGYTF

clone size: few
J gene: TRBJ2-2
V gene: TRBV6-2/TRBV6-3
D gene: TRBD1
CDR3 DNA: TGTGCCAGCAGTCGACAACAGGGGGCCGGCACCGGGGAGCTGTTTTTT
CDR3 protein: CASSRQQGAGTGELFF

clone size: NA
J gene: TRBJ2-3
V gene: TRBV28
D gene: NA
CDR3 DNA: TGTGCCAGCAGGTCAGGGTCCAGAGATACGCAGTATTTT
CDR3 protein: CASRSGSRDTQYF

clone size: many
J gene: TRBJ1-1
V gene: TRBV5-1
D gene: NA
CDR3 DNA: TGCGCCAGCAGCTTGGAAGGGATGAACACTGAAGCTTTCTTT
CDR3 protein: CASSLEGMNTEAFF

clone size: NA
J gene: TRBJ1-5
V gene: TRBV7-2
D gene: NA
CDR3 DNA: TGTGCCAGCAGCTTACAGGGGAACGAGTATCAGCCCCAGCATTTT
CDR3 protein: CASSLQGNEYQPQHF

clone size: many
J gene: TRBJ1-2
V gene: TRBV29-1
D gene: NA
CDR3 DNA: TGCAGCGTCCGCCCCCGGGACAATGTGTTCTCCTATGGCTACACCTTC
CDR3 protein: CSVRPRDNVFSYGYTF

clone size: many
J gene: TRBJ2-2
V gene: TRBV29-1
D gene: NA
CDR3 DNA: TGCAGCGTTGAGAGGGCCTCCGGGGAGCTGTTTTTT
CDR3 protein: CSVERASGELFF

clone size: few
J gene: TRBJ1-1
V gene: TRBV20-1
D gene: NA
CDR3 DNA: TGCAGTGCTCAACAAGGAGGGGACACTGAAGCTTTCTTT
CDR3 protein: CSAQQGGDTEAFF

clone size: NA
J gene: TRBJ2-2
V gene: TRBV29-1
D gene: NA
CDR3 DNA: TGCAGCGTTATTGTGTCGACCGGGGAGCTGTTTTTT
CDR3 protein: CSVIVSTGELFF

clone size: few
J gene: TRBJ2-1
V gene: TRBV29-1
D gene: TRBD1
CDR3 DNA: TGCAGCGTAATAGGGACGGGACAGAGCTTCAATGAGCAGTTCTTC
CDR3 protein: CSVIGTGQSFNEQFF

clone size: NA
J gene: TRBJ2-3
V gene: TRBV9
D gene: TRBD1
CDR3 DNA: TGTGCCAGCAGCGGGGGACAGGGGGATTACACAGATACGCAGTATTTT
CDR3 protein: CASSGGQGDYTDTQYF

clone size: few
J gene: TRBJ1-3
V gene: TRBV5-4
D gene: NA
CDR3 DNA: TGTGCCAGCAGCATGAGAAACACCATATATTTT
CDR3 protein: CASSMRNTIYF

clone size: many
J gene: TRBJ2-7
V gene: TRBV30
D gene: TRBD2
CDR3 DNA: TGTGCCTGGACTAGCGGAACCTACGAGCAGTACTTC
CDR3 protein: CAWTSGTYEQYF

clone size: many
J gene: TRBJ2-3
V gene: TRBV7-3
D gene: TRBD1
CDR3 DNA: TGTGCCAGCAGCTTTACGAGACAGGGTACGCAGTATTTT
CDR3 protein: CASSFTRQGTQYF